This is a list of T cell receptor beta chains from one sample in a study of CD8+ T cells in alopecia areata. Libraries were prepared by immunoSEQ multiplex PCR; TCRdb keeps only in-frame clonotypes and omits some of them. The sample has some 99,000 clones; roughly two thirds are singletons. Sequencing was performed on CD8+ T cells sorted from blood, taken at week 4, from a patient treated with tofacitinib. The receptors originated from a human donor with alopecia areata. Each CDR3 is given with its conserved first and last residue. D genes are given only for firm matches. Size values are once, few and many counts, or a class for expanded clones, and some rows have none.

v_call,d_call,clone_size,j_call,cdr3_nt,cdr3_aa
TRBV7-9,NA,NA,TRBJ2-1,TGTGCCAGCAGCTTAGCGGTAGGAAGGCTGCCAGAGCAGTTCTTC,CASSLAVGRLPEQFF
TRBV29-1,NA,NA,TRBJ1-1,TGCAGCTCTGGGGACAAAGAATACACTGAAGCTTTCTTT,CSSGDKEYTEAFF
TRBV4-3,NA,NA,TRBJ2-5,TGCGCCAGCAGCCAAGACCGTCGGCGGGAAGAGACCCAGTACTTC,CASSQDRRREETQYF
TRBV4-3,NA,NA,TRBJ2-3,TGCGCCAGCAGCCGAGACACGCAGTATTTT,CASSRDTQYF
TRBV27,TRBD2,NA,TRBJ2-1,TGTGCCAGCAGTTTTCGAGCGGGGGGCTACAATGAGCAGTTCTTC,CASSFRAGGYNEQFF
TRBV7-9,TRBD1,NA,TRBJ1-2,TGTGCCAGCAGTCCTACAGGACAGGGCCATGGCTACACCTTC,CASSPTGQGHGYTF
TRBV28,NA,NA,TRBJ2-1,TGTGCCAGCAGCTCCCGGACGAGATACGATGAGCAGTTCTTC,CASSSRTRYDEQFF
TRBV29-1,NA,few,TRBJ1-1,TGCAGCGTTGCTGGTGCAAATGGGACTTTCTTT,CSVAGANGTFF
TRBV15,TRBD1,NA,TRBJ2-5,TGTGCCACCAGCGGAGAGGGGGCGACTCAAGAGACCCAGTACTTC,CATSGEGATQETQYF
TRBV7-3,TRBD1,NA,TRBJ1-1,TGTGCCAGCAGCCCGATTGTGGGACAGGGATTGAACACTGAAGCTTTCTTT,CASSPIVGQGLNTEAFF
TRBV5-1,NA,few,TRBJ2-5,TGCGCCAGCAGCTTGACAGGGATGGGGGTTCAAGAGACCCAGTACTTC,CASSLTGMGVQETQYF
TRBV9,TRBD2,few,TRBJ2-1,TGTGCCAGCAGCGTAGCTGGCGGGAGGGCCTTCGACAATGAGCAGTTCTTC,CASSVAGGRAFDNEQFF
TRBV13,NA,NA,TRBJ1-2,TGTGCCAGCAGCATTACAGGGTCCTACACCTTC,CASSITGSYTF
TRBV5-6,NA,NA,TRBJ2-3,TGTGCCAGCAGCTTGTTTCCTCGATACACAGATACGCAGTATTTT,CASSLFPRYTDTQYF
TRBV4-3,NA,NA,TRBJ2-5,TGCGCCAGCAGCCAAGGCAATTGGGAGACCCAGTACTTC,CASSQGNWETQYF
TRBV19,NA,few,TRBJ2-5,TGTGCCAGTAGCCCCACCGGGGGGCATGAGACCCAGTACTTC,CASSPTGGHETQYF
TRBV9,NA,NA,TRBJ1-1,TGTGCCAGCAGCGTAGTGGGGGATACTGAAGCTTTCTTT,CASSVVGDTEAFF
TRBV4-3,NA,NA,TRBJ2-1,TGCGCCAGCAGCCAAGAATGGGAGGCTTACAATGAGCAGTTCTTC,CASSQEWEAYNEQFF
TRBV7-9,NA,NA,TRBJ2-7,TGTGCCAGCAGCCCAGGGGCCCTGAGCTCCTACGAGCAGTACTTC,CASSPGALSSYEQYF
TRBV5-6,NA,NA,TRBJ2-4,TGTGCCAGCAGCTTGGCTGCCAAAAACATTCAGTACTTC,CASSLAAKNIQYF
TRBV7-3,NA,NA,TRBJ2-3,TGTGCCAGCGCCTTGTTTGGCAGCACAGATACGCAGTATTTT,CASALFGSTDTQYF
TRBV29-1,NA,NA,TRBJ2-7,TGCAGCGTAACCCCCCTGGACAGCTACGAGCAGTACTTC,CSVTPLDSYEQYF
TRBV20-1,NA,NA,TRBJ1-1,TGCAGTGGTCGGCTGGGCACTGAAGCTTTCTTT,CSGRLGTEAFF
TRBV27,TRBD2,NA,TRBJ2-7,TGTGCCAGCAGGGAGAGTACTAGCGGGAGCTACGAGCAGTACTTC,CASRESTSGSYEQYF
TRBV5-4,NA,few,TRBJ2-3,TGTGCCAGCAGCTTGCCGCAGGGGCGTAAGGATACGCAGTATTTT,CASSLPQGRKDTQYF
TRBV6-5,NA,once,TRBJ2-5,TGTGCCAGCAGTTCCGTGGCAGGGTTGGAGACCCAGTACTTC,CASSSVAGLETQYF
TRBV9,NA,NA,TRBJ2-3,TGTGCCAGCAGCGTAGCTTCAGATACGCAGTATTTT,CASSVASDTQYF
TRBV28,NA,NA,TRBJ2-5,TGTGCCAGCAGTAGGGAAGGGGTTGGGGTGCAAGAGACCCAGTACTTC,CASSREGVGVQETQYF
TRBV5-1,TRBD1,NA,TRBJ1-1,TGCGCCAGCAGCTTGGGACAGGGGACCACTGAAGCTTTCTTT,CASSLGQGTTEAFF
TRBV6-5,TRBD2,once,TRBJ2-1,TGTGCCATCTCACAGAGCGGGAGTACCAATGAGCAGTTCTTC,CAISQSGSTNEQFF
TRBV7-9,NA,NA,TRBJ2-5,TGTGCCAGCACCATTATCGGGGGGACCCAGTACTTC,CASTIIGGTQYF
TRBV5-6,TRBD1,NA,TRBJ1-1,TGTGCCAGCAGCCTACCGGGACAGTCGAACACTGAAGCTTTCTTT,CASSLPGQSNTEAFF
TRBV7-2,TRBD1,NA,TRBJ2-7,TGTGCCAGCAGCTTAGGGGGACAGCGAACCTACGAGCAGTACTTC,CASSLGGQRTYEQYF
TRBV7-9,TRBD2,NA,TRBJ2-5,TGTGCCAGCAGCTTAGTATCGACTAGCTGGGCGGAGACCCAGTACTTC,CASSLVSTSWAETQYF
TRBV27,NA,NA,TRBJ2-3,TGTGCCAGCCTAGGCCTTCACACAGATACGCAGTATTTT,CASLGLHTDTQYF